The 7 T cell receptor beta chains in this list originate from one sample, sequenced in a study of OX40 agonist ivuxolimab in advanced cancers. Libraries came from the immunoSEQ multiplex PCR assay. In TCRdb, the immuneACCESS table is reduced to in-frame sequences with V and J assigned. These tables do not hold every clone; where another copy was compared, an unresolved V gene accounts for under half, and the others remain unexplained. The sample profile shows some 30,000 clones; approximately 80% of them were found once. Approximately 15% of the sample comes from the top ten. The sequences come from CD4+ or CD8+ T cells sorted from blood, collected in a trial of the OX40 agonist ivuxolimab. The receptor source for this set is an adult with an advanced solid tumor such as melanoma, head and neck, liver or kidney cancer.

J is TRBJ2-7 and V is TRBV30, with 7 nucleotides matching TRBD1. Losses at the gene ends were 5 bases for V and 6 bases for J; bases not matched to a gene: 4. CDR1 and CDR2 from the germline V gene are GTSNPN and SVGIG (reference sequence). This CDR3 region has 11 residues. CDR3 in amino acids: CAWGDSGEQYF. In DNA, the CDR3 is TGTGCCTGGGGGGACAGCGGCGAGCAGTACTTC. Looking up the rest from reference TRBV30 and TRBJ2-7 gives the full variable domain: SQTIHQWPATLVQPVGSPLSLECTVEGTSNPNLYWYRQAAGRGLQLLFYSVGIGQISSEVPQNLSASRPQDRQFILSSKKLLLSDSGFYLCAWGDSGEQYFGPGTRLTVT.

V is TRBV4-1 and J is TRBJ1-4, with D possibly TRBD1 on 6 matching bases. The V gene's germline CDR1 is MGHRA and CDR2 YSYEKL. The CDR3 has 16 residues. V gave up 0 bases and J gave up 8 bases, with 16 bases separating them. This CDR3 reads CASSQESGGRREKLFF. The CDR3 DNA sequence: TGCGCCAGCAGCCAAGAAAGTGGGGGGCGCAGGGAAAAACTGTTTTTT.

This clone was seen more than once but under ten times. V and J are TRBV5-1 and TRBJ1-1; no clear D gene. This CDR3 has 15 residues. Trimming removed 4 bases from V and 0 bases from J, with 13 bases in between. Germline V gene sequence: CDR1 SGHRS, CDR2 YFSETQ. CDR3 nucleotides: TGCGCCAGCAGCCCAGGCGGTATCATGAACACTGAAGCTTTCTTT. Amino acids: CASSPGGIMNTEAFF.

This chain uses TRBV6-1 with TRBJ1-5; 9 nucleotides line up with TRBD1. Unmatched junction bases numbered 7, after V lost 0 bases and J lost 4 bases. Germline V CDR1 and CDR2: MNHNS, SASEGT. The CDR3 spans 17 residues. As DNA, the CDR3 is TGTGCCAGCAGTGAAGCCACAACCGGGACAGGGAATCAGCCCCAGCATTTT. Translated: CASSEATTGTGNQPQHF.

This clone showed up just once. The chain links TRBV9 to TRBJ2-5, with 11 bases matching TRBD1. The J call may be mistaken, given a closer DNA end match to TRBJ2-7. CDR3 length: 16 residues. Germline V lookup: CDR1 SGDLS, CDR2 YYNGEE. For the CDR3, the DNA is TGTGCCAGCAGCCAGGCCGGGACAGGGGGACCCTACGAGCAGTACTTC. Translated: CASSQAGTGGPYEQYF.

The chain is built from TRBV18 and TRBJ1-1; D is ambiguous. Trimming cost V 0 bases and J 2 bases, with 7 bases left between them. The CDR3 contains 14 residues. CDR1 KGHSH and CDR2 LQKENI come from the germline V gene. CDR3 nucleotide sequence: TGTGCCAGCTCACCACCGAAAGGAAACACTGAAGCTTTCTTT. This translates into CASSPPKGNTEAFF.

The chain employs TRBV9 and TRBJ2-3; TRBD2 matches at 10 bases. This CDR3 spans 17 amino acids. The germline V gene encodes CDR1 SGDLS and CDR2 YYNGEE. V lost 0 bases to trimming and J lost 0 bases; unmatched junction nucleotides: 4. In nucleotides, the CDR3 is TGTGCCAGCAGCGTAGGTCTAGCGGGGGCTAGCACAGATACGCAGTATTTT. Protein: CASSVGLAGASTDTQYF. The full variable domain, its missing parts supplied by reference TRBV9 and TRBJ2-3, is DSGVTQTPKHLITATGQRVTLRCSPRSGDLSVYWYQQSLDQGLQFLIQYYNGEERAKGNILERFSAQQFPDLHSELNLSSLELGDSALYFCASSVGLAGASTDTQYFGPGTRLTVL.